This TCR beta chain stems from a study of blood T cell repertoires in COVID-19. J was trimmed by 0 bases and V by 4 bases; bases with no gene match: 11. This CDR3 has 18 residues. Germline CDR1 SGHTS, CDR2 YDEGEE. Original analysis: Amplifying reference gene primers gave estimates of nucleated cell counts. Only in-frame clones appear in the TCRdb table, and some are missing; sequencing was by immunoSEQ multiplex PCR. That table supplies the V and J calls and clone size; D and trimming were determined from the DNA. Among roughly 250,000 clones listed, about 90% were seen once. In Seattle, patients joined the study during active infection and were tracked longitudinally.

The rearrangement joins TRBV5-8 to TRBJ1-5; 9 nucleotides align to TRBD1. The sample comprised peripheral blood. The TCR originated in a woman between 25 and 40 years old with COVID-19, enrolled during active disease. The DNA for the CDR3 is TGTGCCAGCAGCGGGGGACAGGGAGCCTACTATAGCAATCAGCCCCAGCATTTT. This translates into CASSGGQGAYYSNQPQHF.